Listed below are T cell receptor beta chains from one sample, sequenced in a study of blood T cell repertoires in COVID-19. TCRdb's table, derived via immunoSEQ multiplex PCR, lists solely in-frame clones and lacks some. The sample contains 100,000 to 150,000 clones, approximately 83% of which appear only once. Sequencing input: peripheral blood. Source of these receptors: a man older than 75 with active or convalescent COVID-19. The CDR3 runs from the conserved cysteine through the conserved F or W. A D gene is named only where the DNA matches it firmly. Rows give clone size only sometimes, using once, few, many, or a class for an expanded clone.

CASSPPAGRSNEQFF	TGTGCCAGCAGCCCGCCAGCGGGGCGGAGCAATGAGCAGTTCTTC	.	TRBD2	TRBJ2-1	TRBV7-2
CASSYPPGQGINTIYF	TGTGCCAGCAGTTATCCTCCGGGACAGGGGATAAACACCATATATTTT	.	TRBD1	TRBJ1-3	TRBV6-2/TRBV6-3
CASSLDSHQPQHF	TGTGCCAGCAGCTTAGACAGTCATCAGCCCCAGCATTTT	.	.	TRBJ1-5	TRBV7-9
CASSRYTGGEGAIYF	TGTGCCAGCAGTCGCTATACAGGGGGCGAGGGCGCCATATATTTT	.	TRBD1	TRBJ1-3	TRBV6-5
CASRQGQGIETQYF	TGCGCCAGCCGCCAGGGACAGGGGATTGAGACCCAGTACTTC	.	TRBD1	TRBJ2-5	TRBV5-1
CAWSISPGQGAQYF	TGTGCCTGGAGTATTTCGCCGGGACAGGGGGCCCAGTACTTC	.	TRBD1	TRBJ2-5	TRBV30
CASSYSTGVDNIQYF	TGTGCCAGCAGTTACTCGACAGGGGTAGATAACATTCAGTACTTC	.	TRBD1	TRBJ2-4	TRBV6-5
CASSRQNQPQHF	TGTGCCAGTAGTAGACAGAATCAGCCCCAGCATTTT	.	.	TRBJ1-5	TRBV19
CASPFTPGGIYEQYF	TGTGCCAGTCCCTTCACCCCAGGGGGGATCTACGAGCAGTACTTC	.	.	TRBJ2-7	TRBV6-4
CASSRTGSHQPQHF	TGTGCCAGCAGCCGAACAGGGTCCCATCAGCCCCAGCATTTT	.	.	TRBJ1-5	TRBV14
CATSDPIAGGQFF	TGTGCCACCAGTGATCCAATAGCGGGGGGGCAGTTCTTC	.	TRBD2	TRBJ2-1	TRBV24-1
CASTPGTAYNEQFF	TGTGCCAGCACACCCGGGACAGCCTACAATGAGCAGTTCTTC	.	TRBD1	TRBJ2-1	TRBV6-5
CASSLDRSYTF	TGTGCCAGCAGCTTGGACAGGAGCTACACCTTC	.	.	TRBJ1-2	TRBV5-6
CASSYSLPRGYEQYF	TGTGCCAGCAGTTATAGCCTACCCAGGGGCTACGAGCAGTACTTC	few	.	TRBJ2-7	TRBV6-2/TRBV6-3
CAISESSGTGSNQPQHF	TGTGCCATCAGTGAGTCGTCGGGGACAGGGAGCAATCAGCCCCAGCATTTT	.	TRBD1	TRBJ1-5	TRBV10-3
CASRTGGAYEQYF	TGTGCCAGCAGGACAGGGGGCGCATACGAGCAGTACTTC	.	TRBD1	TRBJ2-7	TRBV2
CASSLSGFGQYYGYTF	TGTGCCAGCAGTTTATCTGGGTTCGGACAGTACTATGGCTACACCTTC	few	.	TRBJ1-2	TRBV27
CSATPREQYF	TGCAGTGCCACCCCGCGGGAGCAGTACTTC	once	.	TRBJ2-7	TRBV20-1
CASSAGHSSGTGELFF	TGCGCCAGCAGCGCCGGACATTCTAGTGGAACCGGGGAGCTGTTTTTT	.	.	TRBJ2-2	TRBV5-1
CASRRAGTYEQYF	TGTGCCAGCAGGCGAGCGGGAACCTACGAGCAGTACTTC	.	TRBD2	TRBJ2-7	TRBV2
CASSEAVAGGYTDTQYF	TGTGCCAGCAGTGAAGCGGTAGCGGGGGGCTACACAGATACGCAGTATTTT	once	TRBD2	TRBJ2-3	TRBV6-1
CSVVWTHRNTEAFF	TGCAGCGTTGTGTGGACACATCGGAACACTGAAGCTTTCTTT	few	.	TRBJ1-1	TRBV29-1
CATQNNARRSTEAFF	TGTGCCACCCAGAACAACGCCAGGAGGAGCACTGAAGCTTTCTTT	.	.	TRBJ1-1	TRBV27
CASSDSRDRETGELFF	TGTGCCAGCAGCGATTCCCGGGACAGGGAGACCGGGGAGCTGTTTTTT	.	TRBD1	TRBJ2-2	TRBV5-4
CASSLELDRREQYF	TGTGCCAGCAGCCTCGAATTGGACAGGAGGGAGCAGTACTTC	.	TRBD1	TRBJ2-7	TRBV5-4
CASSVGGGPEAFF	TGTGCCAGCAGCGTAGGAGGGGGCCCTGAAGCTTTCTTT	.	TRBD1	TRBJ1-1	TRBV9
CASSGDIYGYTF	TGTGCCAGCAGCGGGGACATCTATGGCTACACCTTC	once	.	TRBJ1-2	TRBV4-2
CASSLNFPGQGDSPLHF	TGTGCCAGCAGCTTGAATTTTCCGGGACAGGGTGATTCACCCCTCCACTTT	.	TRBD1	TRBJ1-6	TRBV7-2
CASSLSLTDTQYF	TGTGCCAGCAGCTTAAGCCTAACAGATACGCAGTATTTT	.	.	TRBJ2-3	TRBV7-3
CASSYLGADSSTEAFF	TGTGCCAGCAGTTACTTGGGGGCAGACAGTAGCACTGAAGCTTTCTTT	.	.	TRBJ1-1	TRBV6-5
CASSPVGGNEQFF	TGTGCCAGCAGCCCCGTCGGTGGCAATGAGCAGTTCTTC	.	.	TRBJ2-1	TRBV13
CASSVEYRGADTQYF	TGTGCCAGCAGCGTAGAGTACAGGGGGGCAGATACGCAGTATTTT	few	TRBD1	TRBJ2-3	TRBV9
CASSEGQKNIQYF	TGTGCCAGCAGTGAAGGGCAGAAAAACATTCAGTACTTC	.	.	TRBJ2-4	TRBV2
CASSLNRVNTEAFF	TGTGCCAGCAGCTTAAACAGGGTGAACACTGAAGCTTTCTTT	.	.	TRBJ1-1	TRBV7-3
CASSTMGQGFYNEQFF	TGTGCCAGCAGTACCATGGGACAGGGGTTCTACAATGAGCAGTTCTTC	.	TRBD1	TRBJ2-1	TRBV27
CASSFQGSTEAFF	TGTGCCAGCAGCTTCCAGGGGAGCACTGAAGCTTTCTTT	.	.	TRBJ1-1	TRBV7-3
CASSSGPGEEKLFF	TGCGCCAGCAGCTCGGGACCGGGGGAAGAAAAACTGTTTTTT	.	.	TRBJ1-4	TRBV5-1
CASSFLGEQYF	TGTGCCAGCAGTTTCCTAGGCGAGCAGTACTTC	.	.	TRBJ2-7	TRBV6-5
CASSYSWTGNTEAFF	TGTGCCAGCAGTTACTCGTGGACAGGGAACACTGAAGCTTTCTTT	.	TRBD1	TRBJ1-1	TRBV6-5
CATSSDGAWDQPQHF	TGTGCCACCAGCAGTGATGGGGCTTGGGATCAGCCCCAGCATTTT	.	.	TRBJ1-5	TRBV15
CASSSTGLSSGNTIYF	TGTGCCAGCAGCTCCACAGGCCTGAGCTCTGGAAACACCATATATTTT	.	.	TRBJ1-3	TRBV5-5
CASSYGLAGRYEQYF	TGTGCCAGCAGTTACGGGCTAGCGGGACGCTACGAGCAGTACTTC	.	TRBD2	TRBJ2-7	TRBV6-5
CAAGGRNTEAFF	TGTGCAGCCGGAGGTCGGAACACTGAAGCTTTCTTT	.	.	TRBJ1-1	TRBV30
CAWSVRGTGNTIYF	TGTGCCTGGAGTGTTCGGGGTACTGGAAACACCATATATTTT	.	.	TRBJ1-3	TRBV30
CASSQGLSTDTQYF	TGTGCCAGCAGCCAGGGACTTAGCACAGATACGCAGTATTTT	.	.	TRBJ2-3	TRBV6-4
CASSPFGSEDYGYTF	TGTGCCAGCTCACCCTTTGGCTCGGAGGATTATGGCTACACCTTC	.	.	TRBJ1-2	TRBV18